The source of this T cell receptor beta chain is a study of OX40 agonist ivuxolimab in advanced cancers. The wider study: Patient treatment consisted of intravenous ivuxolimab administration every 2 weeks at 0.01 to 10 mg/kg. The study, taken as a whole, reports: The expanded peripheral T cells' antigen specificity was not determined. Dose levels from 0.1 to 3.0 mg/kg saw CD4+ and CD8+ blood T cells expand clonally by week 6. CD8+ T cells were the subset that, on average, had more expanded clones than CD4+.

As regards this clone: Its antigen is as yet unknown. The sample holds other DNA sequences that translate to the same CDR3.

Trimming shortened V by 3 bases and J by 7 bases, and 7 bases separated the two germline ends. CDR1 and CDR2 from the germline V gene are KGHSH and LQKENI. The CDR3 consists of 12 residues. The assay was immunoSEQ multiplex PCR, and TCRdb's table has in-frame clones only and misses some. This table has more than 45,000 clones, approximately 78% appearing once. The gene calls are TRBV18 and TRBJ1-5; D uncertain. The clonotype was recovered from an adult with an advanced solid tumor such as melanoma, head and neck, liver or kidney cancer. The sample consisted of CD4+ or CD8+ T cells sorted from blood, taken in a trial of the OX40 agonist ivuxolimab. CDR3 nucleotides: TGTGCCAGCTCACCGGGGTTCCAGCCCCAGCATTTT. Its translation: CASSPGFQPQHF.